A selection of T cell receptor beta chains follows, all from one sample in a study of CD8+ T cells in alopecia areata. The assay was immunoSEQ multiplex PCR, and TCRdb's table has in-frame clones only and misses some. The sample has 120,000 or so clones; 45% to 50% are singletons. The sample taken for sequencing was NKG2D-low CD8+ T cells sorted from blood. These receptor sequences come from a human donor with alopecia areata. The CDR3 runs from the conserved cysteine through the conserved F or W. A D gene is named only where the DNA matches it firmly. Clone size is shown for a subset of rows, as once, few, many or a class of expanded clone.

>-|TRBJ2-2|TRBV4-1|-
TGCGCCAGCAGCCAAGCCCGGGGATGGGCCGGGGAGCTGTTTTTT
CASSQARGWAGELFF
>once|TRBJ2-7|TRBV30|-
TGTGCCTGGAGTGGGTCCGGAAGCGCCTACGAGCAGTACTTC
CAWSGSGSAYEQYF
>-|TRBJ2-5|TRBV11-2|TRBD2
TGTGCCAGCAGCTTAGCCACTGGGGCTAGCGGGGAAGAGACCCAGTACTTC
CASSLATGASGEETQYF
>-|TRBJ2-1|TRBV4-1|-
TGCGCCAGCAGCCAAGCGACAGGCCCTGGGCAGTTCTTC
CASSQATGPGQFF
>-|TRBJ1-1|TRBV29-1|-
TGCAGCGTAAAAGGGGACGGAGAAGCTTTCTTT
CSVKGDGEAFF
>-|TRBJ2-1|TRBV30|TRBD2
TGTGCCTGGATCCCTCAAGGACTAGCCGAAAGCAATGAGCAGTTCTTC
CAWIPQGLAESNEQFF
>-|TRBJ2-1|TRBV29-1|-
TGCAGCGTTGACAGGGGAAGCTCCTACAATGAGCAGTTCTTC
CSVDRGSSYNEQFF
>few|TRBJ2-3|TRBV29-1|TRBD2
TGCAGCGTTGAGGGGGGGGACACAGATACGCAGTATTTT
CSVEGGDTDTQYF
>few|TRBJ2-7|TRBV6-1|-
TGTGCCAGCAGCCAAGCCTCGTCATCCTACGAGCAGTACTTC
CASSQASSSYEQYF
>few|TRBJ2-7|TRBV28|-
TGTGCCAGCAGTTTAGCAGGGAATTACGAGCAGTACTTC
CASSLAGNYEQYF
>few|TRBJ1-3|TRBV7-2|-
TGTGCCAGCAGCCTGGGCCCTGGAAACACCATATATTTT
CASSLGPGNTIYF
>-|TRBJ2-3|TRBV30|-
TGTGCCTGGAGTGTAATCGCAGATACGCAGTATTTT
CAWSVIADTQYF
>few|TRBJ2-7|TRBV7-9|-
TGTGCCAGCAGCTTAAACGGGAATGCCTACGAGCAGTACTTC
CASSLNGNAYEQYF
>-|TRBJ2-5|TRBV29-1|-
TGCAGCGTTTGGTCCGGGGAGCAGTACTTC
CSVWSGEQYF
>-|TRBJ2-1|TRBV29-1|TRBD1
TGCAGCGTTGGCTCCTGGGACAGGACGCGGCATGGAGATCCGTTCTTC
CSVGSWDRTRHGDPFF
>-|TRBJ2-7|TRBV14|TRBD1
TGTGCCAGCAGGAGGACAGGGGCGGGCGAGCAGTACTTC
CASRRTGAGEQYF
>once|TRBJ2-2|TRBV27|-
TGTGCCAGCAGTTTCGAGGACACCGGGGAGCTGTTTTTT
CASSFEDTGELFF
>-|TRBJ2-5|TRBV29-1|TRBD2
TGCAGCGTCGTCACTAGCGCCCAAGAGACCCAGTACTTC
CSVVTSAQETQYF
>few|TRBJ2-1|TRBV7-9|-
TGTGCCAGCAGCTTAGGCGAATTTGAGCAGTTCTTC
CASSLGEFEQFF
>-|TRBJ2-5|TRBV30|-
TGTGCCTGGATCCCCCTTGGGGGGATCCAAGAGACCCAGTACTTC
CAWIPLGGIQETQYF
>-|TRBJ2-5|TRBV6-5|-
TGTGCCAGCACCTCAGGGGTGGAGACCCAGTACTTC
CASTSGVETQYF
>once|TRBJ1-1|TRBV30|TRBD1
TGTGCCTGGAGTGATGGGACAGGGTACACTGAAGCTTTCTTT
CAWSDGTGYTEAFF